This T cell receptor beta chain was captured in a study of T cell responses to AZD1222 COVID-19 vaccine. Findings of the study overall: Clonal diversity was possibly underestimated, and white British individuals and females predominated among donors.

TCRdb's table, derived via immunoSEQ multiplex PCR, lists solely in-frame clones and lacks some. This sample yields 100,000 to 150,000 clones, of which around 80% are seen a single time; roughly a quarter belongs to the top ten. Concerning this clone itself: Antigen specificity is unknown.

Looked up from germline, CDR1 is SQVTM and CDR2 is ANQGSEA. The CDR3 runs 14 residues. V lost 3 bases, J lost 6 bases, and 16 bases lay in between. The chain joins TRBV29-1 to TRBJ2-3; D is unclear. The receptor comes from an adult who received the AZD1222 COVID-19 vaccine. Sequencing was performed on peripheral blood, taken 28 days after the second AZD1222 dose. In DNA form, the CDR3 reads TGCAGCGTTGATGGTAGAGGCAGGACGGATACGCAGTATTTT. Translation: CSVDGRGRTDTQYF.